Reported below is one TCR beta chain. Its antigen remains unidentified. Trimming took off 0 bases at V and 8 bases at J, with 8 bases between the two ends. The CDR3 totals 13 residues. Germline CDR1 is MGHDK and CDR2 is SYGVNS. These data are taken from a study of Graves' ophthalmopathy and Graves' hyperthyroidism. Using RNA transcripts, the TCR beta CDR3 regions were amplified. Second-round multiplex PCR came after first-round RT-PCR with HTBI primers. TCRdb redid the calling of the multiplex PCR reads with MiXCR, one entry per CDR3 protein. Altogether hundreds of thousands of distinct CDR3 sequences are present, 45% being singletons, with the ten largest covering about half. The study's findings and limits: The blood repertoire also included most expanded thyroid clonotypes above 0.001 frequency.

It was on clinical symptoms, serum thyroxine, TRAb, thyroid ultrasound and orbital computed tomography that diagnosis relied. 8.5 to 10 ml of fresh blood yielded the PBMCs by density gradient. Sequenced sample: peripheral blood. The V and J genes are TRBV25-1 and TRBJ2-1, with unresolved D. The receptor comes from an adult man with Graves' ophthalmopathy. CDR3 amino acids: CASSEYVADEQFF. The CDR3 bases are TGTGCCAGCAGTGAATATGTTGCAGATGAGCAGTTCTTC.